These 17 T cell receptor beta chains were all obtained from the same sample, sequenced in a study of T cell repertoires in cytomegalovirus infection (dated by TCRdb to about 2019). Their recognized antigens are unknown. Data came from an Illumina HiSeq 1500. Using fastp trimming at Q25 and MiXCR clonotype assembly, TCRdb reanalyzed the public sequencing data and kept in-frame beta chains. Rows merge per CDR3 protein into single entries with the most common DNA and genes. In all, the sample holds more than 30,000 distinct CDR3 sequences, and roughly 49% of those were seen once. 75% to 95% of the sample goes to the ten largest clones. The treatment or condition tag for this specimen amounts to: in vitro stimulation with specific CMV peptide epitopes to enrich CMV-specific T cells. The sample here was CD8+ T cells from cultured PBMCs, taken from culture after CMV antigen stimulation. These receptors all come from a human donor in good health (CMV status not recorded). Some clones in this sample may be carry-over from other donors' samples.

The chain links TRBV11-2 to TRBJ2-6, with TRBD1 as a possible D gene (5 bases). The CDR3 loop spans 19 amino acids. V lost 1 base to trimming and J lost 0 bases, with 16 bases between them. Germline V gene sequence: CDR1 SGHAT, CDR2 FQNNGV. The CDR3 region is CASSLVRRQTYSGANVLTF. As DNA, the CDR3 is TGTGCCAGCAGCTTAGTACGGCGACAGACTTACTCTGGGGCCAACGTCCTGACTTTC.

The chain joins TRBV28 to TRBJ1-4; no reliable D call. CDR3 size: 16 residues. Germline-derived CDR1 and CDR2 are MDHEN and SYDVKM. The V gene lost 3 bases and the J gene lost 3 bases, with 14 bases spanning the gap. The DNA for the CDR3 is TGTGCCAGCAGTTTTGGCCGGGTTCGGTCTAATGAAAAACTGTTTTTT. It specifies CASSFGRVRSNEKLFF.

The gene calls are TRBV19 and TRBJ1-5, with a tentative D call TRBD1 (5 bases). Looked up from germline, CDR1 is LNHDA and CDR2 is SQIVND (reference sequence). The CDR3 sequence is 17 residues long. Trimming cost V 5 bases and J 0 bases, with 17 bases left between them. This chain's CDR3 is CASSFPQGRLSNQPQHF. The CDR3 DNA reads as TGTGCCAGTAGTTTCCCCCAGGGACGCCTTAGCAATCAGCCCCAGCATTTT. Complete variable domain (other parts from reference TRBV19 and TRBJ1-5): DGGITQSPKYLFRKEGQNVTLSCEQNLNHDAMYWYRQDPGQGLRLIYYSQIVNDFQKGDIAEGYSVSREKKESFPLTVTSAQKNPTAFYLCASSFPQGRLSNQPQHFGDGTRLSIL.

This chain joins TRBV7-9 and TRBJ2-3; a weak D match, TRBD2 (6 bases). Germline V gene sequence: CDR1 SEHNR, CDR2 FQNEAQ (reference sequence). There are 14 residues in the CDR3. V gave up 11 bases and J gave up 0 bases, with 15 bases separating them. CDR3 sequence reads: CAPGRAGSTDTQYF. The DNA for the CDR3 is TGTGCCCCGGGGCGGGCGGGGAGCACAGATACGCAGTATTTT. Full variable domain (remainder filled in from reference TRBV7-9 and TRBJ2-3): DTGVSQNPRHKITKRGQNVTFRCDPISEHNRLYWYRQTLGQGPEFLTYFQNEAQLEKSRLLSDRFSAERPKGSFSTLEIQRTEQGDSAMYLCAPGRAGSTDTQYFGPGTRLTVL.

This sequence joins TRBV10-3 and TRBJ2-6, with 8 bases fitting TRBD1. The CDR3 loop spans 19 amino acids. Per germline, CDR1 ENHRY and CDR2 SYGVKD. Trimming at V came to 2 bases and at J to 0 bases, leaving 9 bases not matched to a gene. CDR3 sequence reads: CAISEKPDRVVSGANVLTF. CDR3 DNA sequence: TGTGCCATCAGTGAGAAACCGGACAGGGTGGTCTCTGGGGCCAACGTCCTGACTTTC.

The chain joins TRBV12-3 or TRBV12-4 to TRBJ2-3; 8 bases fit TRBD2. The CDR3 is 15 residues long. Trimming took 6 bases from V and 2 from J; bases not matched to a gene: 7. The CDR3 bases are TGTGCCAGCAGCACACTAGCGGAGGTCACAGATACGCAGTATTTT. Encoded protein: CASSTLAEVTDTQYF.

The chain combines TRBV7-2 with TRBJ2-7; TRBD1 might be the D (6 bases). Germline V gene lookup returns CDR1 SGHTA and CDR2 FQGNSA. Trimming took off 5 bases at V and 3 bases at J, with 17 bases between the two ends. The CDR3 runs to 15 residues. CDR3 sequence reads: CASSVINRANYEQYF. CDR3 bases: TGTGCCAGCAGCGTTATAAACAGGGCTAACTACGAGCAGTACTTC. The variable domain in full, completed from reference TRBV7-2 and TRBJ2-7, reads GAGVSQSPSNKVTEKGKDVELRCDPISGHTALYWYRQSLGQGLEFLIYFQGNSAPDKSGLPSDRFSAERTGGSVSTLTIQRTQQEDSAVYLCASSVINRANYEQYFGPGTRLTVT.

V usage is TRBV11-2 and J usage is TRBJ2-3, with D unclear. The germline gives CDR1 SGHAT, CDR2 FQNNGV. Trimming stripped 2 bases from V and 4 bases from J, with 7 bases between. This CDR3 has 13 residues. The CDR3 bases are TGTGCCAGCAGCTTATTCACGCCAGATACGCAGTATTTT. It codes for CASSLFTPDTQYF.

The chain combines TRBV7-8 with TRBJ2-1; 9 bases are a match to TRBD2. The CDR3 contains 21 residues. Germline trimming cut 5 bases from V and 0 bases from J; bases unmatched to any gene: 20. Germline CDR1 SGHVS, CDR2 FQNEAQ. The CDR3 protein is CASSPRVAGVLGLSSYNEQFF. For the CDR3, the DNA is TGTGCCAGCAGCCCCCGAGTAGCGGGAGTGTTGGGGTTAAGCTCCTACAATGAGCAGTTCTTC.

J is TRBJ2-7 and V is TRBV7-2, with 8 bases identical to TRBD1. The CDR3 runs 15 residues. With 2 bases clipped from V and 4 bases from J, the junction kept 7 bases outside the gene matches. Germline V lookup: CDR1 SGHTA, CDR2 FQGNSA. CDR3 sequence: CASSLLIGTGYEQYF. In DNA form, the CDR3 reads TGTGCCAGCAGCTTACTTATTGGGACAGGTTACGAGCAGTACTTC.

The gene calls are TRBV29-1 and TRBJ1-2; D may be TRBD1 (5 bases). This CDR3 is 16 amino acids long. Trimming took off 3 bases at V and 3 bases at J, with 20 bases between the two ends. CDR1 is SQVTM and CDR2 is ANQGSEA in the germline V gene. This CDR3 reads CSVDLGTFARDYGYTF. The CDR3 nucleotides are TGCAGCGTTGACCTCGGGACGTTTGCTCGGGACTATGGCTACACCTTC.

The V call is TRBV18, the J call TRBJ1-5; a possible D gene is TRBD1 (6 bases). The germline V gene has CDR1 KGHSH and CDR2 LQKENI. V was pared by 5 bases and J by 7 bases, with 15 bases between. CDR3 length: 14 residues. CDR3 region: CASSSLGGEQPQHF. The CDR3 nucleotides read TGTGCCAGCTCAAGCCTAGGGGGGGAACAGCCCCAGCATTTT.

In regard to this clonotype: Compared with germline, one end of the junction differs, possibly owing to a read error. The chain couples TRBV6-2 or TRBV6-3 to TRBJ2-2, with D hard to call. CDR1 and CDR2 (germline): MNHEY, SVGEGT. The CDR3 runs 13 residues. The CDR3 DNA is TGTGCCAGCAGTGACTCTAAGGCCGGGGAGCTGTTTTTT. Its protein is CASSDSKAGELFF.

This clonotype was detected a few times. The J gene is TRBJ1-5, the V gene TRBV7-2; D might be TRBD1 (5 bases). V lost 1 base and J lost 0, with 10 bases in between. The CDR3 covers 16 residues. The germline V gene encodes CDR1 SGHTA and CDR2 FQGNSA. The CDR3 sequence: CASSLGGIYSNQPQHF. In DNA, the CDR3 is TGTGCCAGCAGCTTAGGGGGCATCTATAGCAATCAGCCCCAGCATTTT.

This chain links TRBV29-1 with TRBJ2-1; weak D call: TRBD2 (7 bases). V was shortened by 3 bases and J by 0 bases, with 15 bases between the two germline ends. The CDR3 loop spans 16 amino acids. Germline CDR1 SQVTM, CDR2 ANQGSEA. The CDR3, as DNA: TGCAGCGTTGATGGGGTGGGGGGGCGCTCCTACAATGAGCAGTTCTTC. Residues: CSVDGVGGRSYNEQFF.

This clonotype showed up many times. The J gene is TRBJ2-7, the V gene TRBV7-6; possibly TRBD1 for D (6 bases). The CDR3 covers 15 residues. Germline CDR1 SGHVS, CDR2 FNYEAQ. V lost 1 base and J lost 3, with 13 bases in between. In DNA form, the CDR3 reads TGTGCCAGCAGCTTAGAAGGACAGAGTCACTACGAGCAGTACTTC. Residues: CASSLEGQSHYEQYF.

The chain employs TRBV11-2 and TRBJ2-2; D not certain. Germline CDR1 is SGHAT and CDR2 is FQNNGV. Trimming shortened V by 7 bases and J by 1 base, and 7 bases separated the two germline ends. The CDR3 consists of 13 residues. The CDR3 protein is CASKFWNTGELFF. Here the CDR3 DNA reads TGTGCCAGCAAATTCTGGAACACCGGGGAGCTGTTTTTT.